Below, 19 T cell receptor beta chains from the same sample are listed, as sequenced in a study of T cell changes during pregnancy in multiple sclerosis. TCRdb's table, derived via immunoSEQ multiplex PCR, lists solely in-frame clones and lacks some. The sample lists tens of thousands of clones, approximately 90% occurring once. This specimen was CD4+ T cells from peripheral blood mononuclear cells, taken before pregnancy. The receptor set was obtained from a female donor with multiple sclerosis, enrolled in a pregnancy study.

The chain uses TRBV18 and TRBJ2-7, with 8 bases identical to TRBD2. The ends lost 4 bases at V and 2 bases at J; junction bases unmatched: 10. The CDR3 has 16 amino acids. Germline CDR1 reads KGHSH; CDR2 reads LQKENI. The CDR3 region is CASSLFNSGVTYEQYF. The CDR3 region has the DNA TGTGCCAGCTCACTATTTAATAGCGGGGTTACCTACGAGCAGTACTTC. The full variable domain, its missing parts supplied by reference TRBV18 and TRBJ2-7, is NAGVMQNPRHLVRRRGQEARLRCSPMKGHSHVYWYRQLPEEGLKFMVYLQKENIIDESGMPKERFSAEFPKEGPSILRIQQVVRGDSAAYFCASSLFNSGVTYEQYFGPGTRLTVT.

The CDR3 sequence: CSVDEAWRPGWVDTQYF. As DNA, the CDR3 is TGCAGCGTTGATGAGGCGTGGAGACCAGGGTGGGTGGATACGCAGTATTTT. The rearrangement joins TRBV29-1 to TRBJ2-3; a weak D match, TRBD1 (5 bases). CDR3 length: 17 residues. V lost 3 bases and J 6 bases, leaving 25 bases between the germline ends. CDR1 is SQVTM, CDR2 ANQGSEA, per germline.

This sequence joins TRBV2 and TRBJ2-7, with TRBD1 matching over 9 bases. V gave up 5 bases and J gave up 9 bases; unmatched junction bases: 14. Germline V CDR1 and CDR2: SNHLY, FYNNEI. The CDR3 is 15 residues long. The CDR3 nucleotides read TGTGCCAGCAGTCCCAGGGACAGGGATCTAGTAAGGCAGTACTTC. As protein: CASSPRDRDLVRQYF.

The chain employs TRBV28 and TRBJ2-5; 8 bases match TRBD2. Germline CDR1 reads MDHEN; CDR2 reads SYDVKM. The CDR3 extends over 14 amino acids. The junction had 8 bases not matched to a gene; V was cut back by 6 bases and J by 5 bases. The CDR3 region has the DNA TGTGCCAGCAGCTTTAGCGGGATAGGCGAGACCCAGTACTTC. This encodes CASSFSGIGETQYF. Combining the CDR3 with reference TRBV28 and TRBJ2-5 gives the whole variable domain DVKVTQSSRYLVKRTGEKVFLECVQDMDHENMFWYRQDPGLGLRLIYFSYDVKMKEKGDIPEGYSVSREKKERFSLILESASTNQTSMYLCASSFSGIGETQYFGPGTRLLVL.

The V and J genes are TRBV5-1 and TRBJ2-1; no clear D gene. The CDR3 has 14 residues. The germline V and J ends were trimmed by 4 bases and 6 bases, with 14 bases remaining between them. CDR1 SGHRS and CDR2 YFSETQ come from the germline V gene. The CDR3 region is CASSLTQVINEQFF. In nucleotides, the CDR3 is TGCGCCAGCAGCCTAACCCAGGTCATCAATGAGCAGTTCTTC.

This sequence joins TRBV5-6 and TRBJ2-7; 9 bases align to TRBD1. Germline assignment: CDR1 SGHDT and CDR2 YYEEEE. J was trimmed by 4 bases and V by 2 bases; bases with no gene match: 10. This CDR3 is built from 16 residues. The CDR3 DNA follows: TGTGCCAGCAGCTTAGTCGACTGGGGACAGGGATACGAGCAGTACTTC. It specifies CASSLVDWGQGYEQYF. The entire variable domain, with the rest obtained from reference TRBV5-6 and TRBJ2-7, is as follows: DAGVTQSPTHLIKTRGQQVTLRCSPKSGHDTVSWYQQALGQGPQFIFQYYEEEERQRGNFPDRFSGHQFPNYSSELNVNALLLGDSALYLCASSLVDWGQGYEQYFGPGTRLTVT.

V and J are TRBV19 and TRBJ2-3, with 7 nucleotides matching TRBD1. CDR3 size: 14 residues. Germline loops: CDR1 LNHDA, CDR2 SQIVND (reference sequence). Losses at the gene ends were 6 bases for V and 6 bases for J; bases not matched to a gene: 9. The CDR3 DNA reads as TGTGCCAGTAGCAAAGGGGGCGCCCCGGATACGCAGTATTTT. Translated, it gives CASSKGGAPDTQYF.

Points on this clone: In the same sample, other DNA sequences code for this CDR3. The CDR3 nucleotides are TGCGCCAGCAGCGATGGGACTAGCGGACACAATGAGCAGTTCTTC. Encoded protein: CASSDGTSGHNEQFF. The chain is built from TRBV5-1 and TRBJ2-1; TRBD2 matches at 11 bases. Per the germline V gene, CDR1 is SGHRS and CDR2 is YFSETQ. CDR3 size: 15 residues. V lost 4 bases to trimming and J lost 5 bases; unmatched junction nucleotides: 5.

This chain links TRBV5-1 with TRBJ1-1; TRBD1 matches 7 bases. This CDR3 has 15 residues. V lost 4 bases, J lost 1 base, and 7 bases stayed unmatched. The germline V gene encodes CDR1 SGHRS and CDR2 YFSETQ. For the CDR3, the DNA is TGCGCCAGCAGCCCGACAGGGAAGGGGAACACTGAAGCTTTCTTT. It is translated as CASSPTGKGNTEAFF.

The chain employs TRBV5-1 and TRBJ2-2, with D tentatively TRBD1 (6 bases). Deletions cut 3 bases from V and 6 bases from J, with 15 bases between. In germline, CDR1 is SGHRS, CDR2 YFSETQ. The CDR3 extends over 15 amino acids. The CDR3 sequence: CASSSGGLGAGELFF. The CDR3 region has the DNA TGCGCCAGCAGCTCTGGGGGCCTAGGGGCCGGGGAGCTGTTTTTT.

V usage is TRBV4-2 and J usage is TRBJ2-7, with 10 bases that match TRBD2. Germline V CDR1 and CDR2: LGHNA, YNFKEQ. V was pared by 3 bases and J by 1 base, with 3 bases of the junction left unmatched. There are 15 residues in the CDR3. CDR3 sequence reads: CASSQEREGSYEQYF. CDR3 DNA: TGTGCCAGCAGCCAGGAGCGGGAGGGGTCCTACGAGCAGTACTTC.

The chain joins TRBV7-2 to TRBJ2-7, with 9 bases fitting TRBD2. This CDR3 spans 15 amino acids. Germline V lookup: CDR1 SGHTA, CDR2 FQGNSA. Trimming took 3 bases from V and 3 from J; bases not matched to a gene: 6. CDR3 sequence reads: CASSFGLAGLYEQYF. The CDR3 DNA reads TGTGCCAGCAGCTTCGGGCTAGCGGGACTCTACGAGCAGTACTTC.

V usage is TRBV9 and J usage is TRBJ2-5; a weak D match, TRBD2 (5 bases). The CDR3 length is 16 residues. V lost 3 bases and J 4 bases, leaving 19 bases between the germline ends. Per the germline V gene, CDR1 is SGDLS and CDR2 is YYNGEE. CDR3 region: CASSASGRGGRETQYF. CDR3 sequence (DNA): TGTGCCAGCAGCGCGTCGGGGAGAGGAGGAAGAGAGACCCAGTACTTC.

The chain carries TRBV2 and TRBJ1-2; maybe TRBD1 (6 bases). Trimming removed 2 bases at V and 8 bases at J, with 12 bases between. The germline V gene encodes CDR1 SNHLY and CDR2 FYNNEI. This CDR3 comprises 13 residues. This chain's CDR3 is CASSERGAIGYTF. The CDR3 DNA sequence: TGTGCCAGCAGTGAACGGGGGGCGATAGGCTACACCTTC.

The V and J genes are TRBV2 and TRBJ1-4, with TRBD1 as a possible D gene (6 bases). V lost 7 bases and J 8 bases, leaving 20 bases between the germline ends. Germline lookup yields CDR1 SNHLY and CDR2 FYNNEI. This CDR3 has 15 amino acids. The CDR3 DNA follows: TGTGCCAGCATCGACGGGACACTGGGTGGAGAAAAACTGTTTTTT. This codes for CASIDGTLGGEKLFF.

The sample holds one count of this clone. This chain joins TRBV10-2 and TRBJ1-1; TRBD1 matches 7 bases. This CDR3 is built from 13 residues. The V segment lost 6 bases and the J segment 6 bases; nucleotides outside the gene matches: 7. CDR1 and CDR2 (germline): WSHSY, SAAADI. The CDR3 DNA sequence: TGCGCCAGCAGATATACCGGGACAGCTGAAGCTTTCTTT. Translation gives CASRYTGTAEAFF.

This chain's CDR3 is CATSRDIAGGPRYEQYF. CDR3 coding DNA: TGTGCCACCAGCAGAGATATCGCGGGAGGGCCCCGGTACGAGCAGTACTTC. The chain couples TRBV15 to TRBJ2-7, with 9 bases fitting TRBD2. Looked up from germline, CDR1 is LNHNV and CDR2 is YYDKDF (reference sequence). The CDR3 is made up of 17 amino acids. J gave up 4 bases and V 0 bases, and 10 bases lay outside the gene matches.

Written as DNA, the CDR3 is TGTGCCAGCACTCCGACTAGGTCCTACAATGAGCAGTTCTTC. This sequence encodes CASTPTRSYNEQFF. This chain connects TRBV2 to TRBJ2-1; D possibly corresponds to TRBD2 (6 bases). The CDR3 spans 14 residues. Germline V gene lookup returns CDR1 SNHLY and CDR2 FYNNEI. V was clipped by 7 bases and J by 1 base, with 11 bases between them. The variable domain in full, completed from reference TRBV2 and TRBJ2-1, reads EPEVTQTPSHQVTQMGQEVILRCVPISNHLYFYWYRQILGQKVEFLVSFYNNEISEKSEIFDDQFSVERPDGSNFTLKIRSTKLEDSAMYFCASTPTRSYNEQFFGPGTRLTVL.

This chain uses TRBV27 with TRBJ2-1; no clear D. The length of the CDR3 is 16 residues. Germline lookup yields CDR1 MNHEY and CDR2 SMNVEV (reference sequence). The V end lost 5 bases, the J end lost 0 bases, and 14 bases lay between the germline ends. This chain's CDR3 is CASSLGMRFSYNEQFF. DNA for the CDR3: TGTGCCAGCAGTCTTGGTATGCGGTTCTCCTACAATGAGCAGTTCTTC.